This T cell receptor beta chain stems from a study of cytomegalovirus exposure and HLA in healthy donors (TCRdb year 2017). With respect to the entire study: According to an earlier analysis of several hundred of the donors, roughly 180 million T cells yielded roughly 110 million unique TCR beta sequences and approximately 300 Gb of sequence data. A separate validation cohort of roughly 130 different subjects was used in addition to the roughly 720-subject first cohort. Of the 398 genotyped donors, approximately 81% were placed in the genetic ancestry cluster associated with self-reported Caucasian donors. Using immunosequencing, the study profiled T cell repertoires from 550 to 750 subjects and related those repertoires to cytomegalovirus serostatus. Rather than using new phenotypic data, the later analysis identified candidate immune exposures from TCR beta sequences and from how often those sequences occurred across donors. Approximately 300 gigabases of sequencing data and approximately 92 million unique TCR sequences made up an early release that covered 640 HLA-typed donors. A later analysis re-examined previously published TCR beta repertoires from more than 650 donors and added high-resolution HLA genotyping to investigate patterns of TCR occurrence. Every discovery cohort repertoire had been produced on one sequencing platform. The number of typed donors differed by locus: roughly 629-640 for A, B, C, DRB1 and DQB1; 500 to 550 for DQA1; approximately 610 for DPA1; and 450 to 480 for DPB1. Because of strong linkage in the cohort, a few DR-DQ haplotypes were treated as single units for association and clustering. A later genetic analysis used genome-wide SNP genotypes for 398 of the 666 donors, treating that subset as a discovery cohort. The study was designed to test whether signatures of past pathogen exposure could be identified by cataloging public T cell receptors. Among over 350 genotyped donors of the cohort, an average of approximately 230,000 unique TCR beta nucleotide sequences were sequenced per donor, around a sixth of them non-productive. Donor age, sex, ethnicity and CMV serostatus were compiled alongside the repertoire data. An earlier analysis of roughly 580 of the donors used high-throughput TCR beta sequencing to judge whether each TCR beta V gene segment behaved as functional or pseudogenic. High-throughput TCR immunosequencing, statistical association of individual TCRs with disease status, and machine learning were combined to predict cytomegalovirus infection status. Both class I and class II loci were covered by HLA typing, at four-digit resolution. General study outcomes and caveats: Only TCR beta chains were sequenced in this cohort, and the absence of alpha or paired-chain data limited detectable features. An association between a missense DCLRE1C variant and V-gene and J-gene trimming of TCR beta chains was found in a later genetic analysis and replicated in an independent cohort. The only immune exposure information available for the cohort was CMV serostatus. A later analysis found that TCR association rates varied across HLA loci, with DRB1 alleles showing the most associated TCRs and HLA-C alleles the fewest. Correlated functional status among segregating V segments might reflect linkage disequilibrium, but an unknown experimental factor could not be ruled out. Because counts were too low, 15 or so rarely observed V segments, including chromosome 9 orphons, were excluded from the earlier analysis of a few hundred of the donors. Because HLA typing was unavailable for some donors at each locus, only the typed subset was used in association tests. A later analysis found that HLA-associated TCR beta chains were more clonally expanded and had lower generation probabilities than equally common non-associated chains. Some IMGT-functional V segments, including TRBV6-2 and TRBV6-3, could not be told apart with the 87-base-pair reads, so those segments were excluded. Strong co-occurrence of HLA alleles, especially DR and DQ, made assigning TCR associations to individual alleles difficult. In vitro tests confirmed that a few of the cytomegalovirus-associated TCR beta chains recognize cytomegalovirus antigens. A group of highly shared sequence variants was considered likely to be a technical artifact of the sequencing pipeline. A further reported finding was that TCR beta sequences accurately predicted the HLA-A and HLA-B alleles for most subjects in the first cohort. A later analysis reported that several top co-occurrence clusters appeared linked to parvovirus B19, influenza, CMV and Epstein-Barr virus. Roughly uniform sequencing depth across donors was assumed in presence/absence analyses, although this assumption may not hold. In the study, some 160 TCR beta chains were listed as associated with cytomegalovirus. According to a later genetic analysis, donors in an Asian-associated ancestry cluster had fewer N-insertions in productive TCRs than the approximately 690-donor mean. In a later analysis, most CMV-associated TCR beta chains were found to appear HLA-restricted, with HLA associations seemingly driven largely by CMV exposure. In an earlier analysis of 587 of the donors, most TCR beta V segments appeared in productive rearrangements about 90% or about 30% of the time, broadly matching IMGT annotations. It was suggested by the authors that the approach could potentially be generalized to other disease states and immunological phenotypes. Most TCR sequences were observed very rarely across donors, whereas some public TCRs were present in many individuals. The classifier was reported to diagnose cytomegalovirus status with high specificity and sensitivity in both the original and validation cohorts. Specific HLA alleles were associated with 15,000 to 20,000 TCR beta sequences at a false discovery rate of 0.05 in a later analysis.

Libraries were built with the immunoSEQ multiplex PCR assay. A mixture of 60 forward primers for TCR Vbeta segments and 13 reverse primers for TCR Jbeta segments was used in the multiplex PCR. The CDR3 region of rearranged TCR beta genes was amplified from genomic DNA by a multiplex PCR assay. The Illumina HiSeq System was used to sequence the amplified TCR beta libraries as 87-base-pair reads. Concerning the study's data processing: A later analysis tallied roughly 80 million unique TCR beta chains across the 600 to 700 repertoires, and about 10 million of those chains were shared by two or more donors. A nearest-neighbor algorithm error-corrected the raw reads and collapsed the reads into unique sequences, merging closely related sequences to remove PCR and sequencing errors. To assign V, D and J gene segments, CDR3 sequences were aligned to IMGT reference sequences. For a sequence to be retained, a match of at least six nucleotides to both a V gene segment and a J gene segment was required. Rearrangements were called productive when the CDR3 lacked stop codons and stayed in frame with V and J; all others were non-productive. CDR3 was defined according to IMGT convention as the region running from the second conserved V-encoded cysteine to the conserved J-encoded phenylalanine. Sequences without an unambiguous match to a single V gene segment were excluded from the earlier analysis of several hundred of the donors. In an earlier analysis of 450 to 700 of the donors, V segments were called functional above 56.7% productive rearrangements and were called segregating when the between-donor standard deviation exceeded 5%. To diagnose cytomegalovirus status from the catalog of TCR beta chain sequences, a statistical classification framework was built. A later analysis assigned V and J genes by comparing TCR nucleotide sequences with IMGT/GENE-DB human TR gene sequences. The TCRdist pipeline was used in a later analysis to assign CDR3 sequences and most-parsimonious VDJ recombination scenarios. In a later analysis, every TCR beta chain was defined by the combination of its CDR3 amino acid sequence and its V-gene family, and reads without a unique V-gene family were dropped. As a way to deal with suspected cross-contamination and a sequencing artifact, a later analysis dropped over 550 nucleotide sequences that were highly shared and had low generation probability. In a later analysis, a clonal expansion index for each public chain was calculated from normalized within-repertoire ranks of inferred template counts. A later analysis computed generation probabilities with a VDJ recombination model fitted to out-of-frame rearrangements, and checked the results against IGoR. In a later analysis, TCR-TCR, TCR-HLA and TCR-CMV co-occurrence was scored with hypergeometric tests, and a repertoire-size bias correction was applied to TCR pairs. To estimate false discovery rates, a later analysis permuted the HLA or CMV assignments 20 times. A later analysis grouped co-occurring TCRs with DBSCAN, adding TCRdist sequence similarity when clustering within HLA-allele-positive subsets. Repertoires with fewer than 30,000 or more than 120,000 public chains, plus five repertoires with anomalous nucleotide sharing, were excluded from co-occurrence clustering. TCRdb provides this immuneACCESS table in a form limited to in-frame rearrangements. Some clones are lacking; in checked studies, under half of them reflect an unresolved V gene, and why the rest are absent is not known. V and J calls and clone size come straight from that table; D and trimming were deduced from the DNA. The sample data list approximately 170,000 clones, and under 90% of these were observed just once. The biggest ten clones account for 1.5% of the sample.

A note on this clone: Its specific antigen is unknown. Base qualities are not at hand, and no much larger clone is one base apart.

The cohort was made up of approximately 670 healthy bone marrow donors. Cohort members were all nominally healthy when sampled, although unrecorded immune exposures were likely present. The donor tested CMV seronegative, placing the donor among the 300 to 400 seronegative members of the cohort. Every donor gave a peripheral blood sample, and the peripheral blood mononuclear cells from that sample were used for TCR beta sequencing. The Qiagen DNeasy Blood Extraction Kit was used to extract genomic DNA from the blood cell samples. The junction carries 13 bases between V and J, which are trimmed by 6 bases and 4 bases respectively. CDR1 is given as MNHEY and CDR2 as SVGAGI, both from the germline V gene. The CDR3 spans 15 residues, from the cysteine through the phenylalanine. The read is trimmed to its CDR3 DNA, 45 bases read in frame from base 1.

This clonotype was sampled from a male donor in good health and CMV-seronegative. Input material: PBMCs. The chain employs TRBV6-5 and TRBJ2-6; TRBD1 could be the D gene, as 6 bases match. Read as DNA, the sequence is TGTGCCAGCAGCCAGACAGGTTACGGGGCCAACGTCCTGACTTTC. This encodes CASSQTGYGANVLTF.